The clone carrying this T cell receptor beta chain was observed a handful of times. Its antigen is still unknown. The junction had 8 bases not matched to a gene; V was cut back by 1 base and J by 3 bases. Germline CDR1 reads SGHTA; CDR2 reads FQGNSA. The CDR3 runs to 17 residues. Sequencing targeted expressed TCRB transcripts, as all isolated RNA had been reverse transcribed. The repertoire was sequenced with immunoSEQ multiplex PCR; TCRdb's copy has only in-frame clones and lacks some. The table records 250,000 to 350,000 clones, approximately 15% of them present only once. Via CD45RO/CCR7/CD25/CD127/CD95/CD27, cells of the CD4+ naive, central memory, regulatory and stem cell-like memory subsets were sorted. The data stem from a study of beta chain features in type 1 diabetes. Study-wide points: No resolution was reached here on whether HLA type influences TCRB rearrangement. Shortening of TCRB CDR3s, moderate but significant, appeared in all four CD4+ subsets of Type 1 diabetes patients.

The sample consisted of naive CD4+ T cells from blood. This chain connects TRBV7-2 to TRBJ2-3; 9 nucleotides agree with TRBD2. The source is a man younger than 45 with type 1 diabetes. CDR3 protein: CASSLDQAGGRTDTQYF. DNA for the CDR3: TGTGCCAGCAGCTTAGACCAGGCGGGAGGGCGGACAGATACGCAGTATTTT.